This T cell receptor beta chain was obtained from a study of cytomegalovirus exposure and HLA in healthy donors. Study context: About 85 million unique TCRs from HLA-typed donors were held in an early release of data. Study findings and constraints: One variant, a missense change in DCLRE1C, was linked in a later analysis to TCR beta V- and J-gene trimming.

The study ran its PCR with 60 Vbeta and 13 Jbeta primers. Repertoires were generated with immunoSEQ multiplex PCR, while TCRdb's copy carries only in-frame clones and drops some. Among about 240,000 clones, around 81% were seen once, and the ten largest hold less than 9%. A remark on this clone: Its target is unknown.

Looked up from germline, CDR1 is SGHNT and CDR2 is YYREEE (reference sequence). The CDR3 is 14 residues long. Losses at the gene ends were 4 bases for V and 4 bases for J; bases not matched to a gene: 7. Nominally healthy donors were sampled, though unrecorded immune exposures were likely. The chain uses TRBV5-4 and TRBJ2-7, with TRBD2 matching over 8 bases. This sequence was found in a woman aged 55-69 years in good health and CMV-seropositive. Sequencing input: PBMCs. The CDR3 DNA follows: TGTGCCAGCAGCCCTGAGGGACTAGAGTACGAGCAGTACTTC. Translation gives CASSPEGLEYEQYF. Using reference TRBV5-4 and TRBJ2-7 for the parts outside the CDR3, the full variable domain is ETGVTQSPTHLIKTRGQQVTLRCSSQSGHNTVSWYQQALGQGPQFIFQYYREEENGRGNFPPRFSGLQFPNYSSELNVNALELDDSALYLCASSPEGLEYEQYFGPGTRLTVT.